This T cell receptor beta chain was documented in a study of shared clonotypes between healthy human individuals. About the study: CD8 memory received one plate per donor, CD8 naive two, CD4 memory three and CD4 naive three.

Assay used: immunoSEQ multiplex PCR; TCRdb lists only in-frame clones, some missing. In the table there are about 1 million clones, approximately 70% of which are singletons. Notes on this clone: Its antigen is not identified.

The study, taken as a whole, reports: Represented diversity (both genetic and exposure-history) was limited by the small number of donors. Memory subsets generally showed smaller estimated richness than naive subsets did.

The V and J ends lost 5 bases and 8 bases, in that order; junction bases with no gene match: 6. Germline CDR1 is SGHTA and CDR2 is FQGNSA. This CDR3 contains 15 residues. What was sequenced was memory CD4+ T cells sorted from blood. Subset denoted: CD45RA-negative fraction. The source of this sequence is a man younger than 35 in good health. The chain is built from TRBV7-2 and TRBJ1-6; 10 nucleotides line up with TRBD1. CDR3 protein: CASSLRGTGDSPLHF. The CDR3, as DNA: TGTGCCAGCAGCCTGAGGGGGACAGGGGATTCACCCCTCCACTTT.